Presented here are 24 T cell receptor beta chains from one specimen sequenced in a study of shared clonotypes between healthy human individuals. CD45RO-negative cells were positively selected for CCR7, leaving out terminally differentiated effector memory CD45RA+ cells. Sequencing was performed with immunoSEQ multiplex PCR; in TCRdb, only in-frame clones are kept and a portion is missing. The sample gives roughly 1,800,000 clones, less than 95% of which show up once; 1% to 1.5% is in the top ten. The sample was naive CD8+ T cells sorted from blood. Receptor source: a man between 18 and 29 years old in good health.

The chain uses TRBV4-1 and TRBJ1-1, with a tentative D call TRBD1 (5 bases). The CDR3 spans 13 residues. V was pared by 4 bases and J by 11 bases, with 17 bases between. Germline V CDR1 and CDR2: MGHRA, YSYEKL. CDR3 nucleotide sequence: TGCGCCAGCAGCCCCCCTGGGGGGGTTGGGGCTTTCTTT. Translating it yields CASSPPGGVGAFF.

This chain connects TRBV10-3 to TRBJ1-4, with D hard to call. The J call may be wrong; the DNA end is better matched by TRBJ2-2. Germline CDR1 and CDR2: ENHRY and SYGVKD. The CDR3 contains 14 residues. The CDR3 spells CAISEVGRPSELFF. CDR3 DNA sequence: TGTGCCATCAGTGAAGTCGGCAGGCCCTCGGAGCTGTTTTTT.

The chain recombines TRBV5-1 with TRBJ1-2; 7 nucleotides match TRBD1. V was clipped by 0 bases and J by 0 bases; unmatched bases: 2. This CDR3 spans 15 amino acids. Germline V lookup: CDR1 SGHRS, CDR2 YFSETQ. CDR3 DNA sequence: TGCGCCAGCAGCTTGGGACAGGGTCCTAACTATGGCTACACCTTC. It yields the protein CASSLGQGPNYGYTF. Filled out from reference TRBV5-1 and TRBJ1-2, the complete variable domain reads KAGVTQTPRYLIKTRGQQVTLSCSPISGHRSVSWYQQTPGQGLQFLFEYFSETQRNKGNFPGRFSGRQFSNSRSEMNVSTLELGDSALYLCASSLGQGPNYGYTFGSGTRLTVV.

The chain links TRBV10-1 to TRBJ2-3, with D tentatively TRBD1 (5 bases). The V end lost 3 bases, the J end lost 2 bases, and 12 bases lay between the germline ends. Germline lookup yields CDR1 WNHNN and CDR2 SYGVQD (reference sequence). This CDR3 is built from 15 residues. The DNA for the CDR3 is TGCGCCAGCAGTGACCACTCCAGGGTCACAGATACGCAGTATTTT. Translation: CASSDHSRVTDTQYF.

The V gene is TRBV5-6, the J gene TRBJ2-7; unclear D gene. The CDR3 covers 13 residues. Germline-derived CDR1 and CDR2 are SGHDT and YYEEEE. V was shortened by 3 bases and J by 3 bases, with 10 bases between the two germline ends. CDR3 in amino acids: CASSYGSYYEQYF. CDR3 in DNA: TGTGCCAGCAGCTATGGTTCCTACTACGAGCAGTACTTC.

The gene calls are TRBV18 and TRBJ2-1; tentatively, D is TRBD1 or TRBD2 (5 bases each). CDR1 KGHSH and CDR2 LQKENI come from the germline V gene. V lost 3 bases, J lost 12 bases, and 21 bases lay in between. The CDR3 is 15 amino acids. The CDR3 nucleotides are TGTGCCAGCTCACCCTACGATTCCGGGACGGGTCCGCAGTTCTTC. Protein: CASSPYDSGTGPQFF. The full variable domain, its missing parts supplied by reference TRBV18 and TRBJ2-1, is NAGVMQNPRHLVRRRGQEARLRCSPMKGHSHVYWYRQLPEEGLKFMVYLQKENIIDESGMPKERFSAEFPKEGPSILRIQQVVRGDSAAYFCASSPYDSGTGPQFFGPGTRLTVL.

The chain recombines TRBV10-3 with TRBJ2-2; the match to TRBD2 covers 12 bases. CDR3 size: 17 residues. V gave up 2 bases and J gave up 2 bases; unmatched junction bases: 3. Germline values: CDR1 ENHRY, CDR2 SYGVKD. The CDR3 loop is CAISEGGLAGNTGELFF. CDR3 nucleotides: TGTGCCATCAGTGAGGGGGGACTAGCGGGCAACACCGGGGAGCTGTTTTTT.

This clone appeared a single time. The chain couples TRBV27 to TRBJ2-2; 7 bases map to TRBD1. The V gene's germline CDR1 is MNHEY and CDR2 SMNVEV (reference sequence). The V segment lost 6 bases and the J segment 3 bases; nucleotides outside the gene matches: 4. The CDR3 consists of 14 residues. The CDR3 sequence is CASSTGVHTGELFF. The CDR3 nucleotides are TGTGCCAGCAGCACAGGGGTCCACACCGGGGAGCTGTTTTTT.

The chain combines TRBV6-5 with TRBJ2-7, with a possible D match to TRBD1 (5 bases). With 4 bases removed from V and 6 bases from J, the gap between germline ends came to 7 bases. The germline V gene has CDR1 MNHEY and CDR2 SVGAGI. The CDR3 loop spans 11 amino acids. The CDR3 DNA sequence: TGTGCCAGCAGTTCAGGGTTCGAGCAGTACTTC. This gives the protein CASSSGFEQYF.

V and J are TRBV29-1 and TRBJ1-2, with TRBD1 matching over 7 bases. Germline V CDR1 and CDR2: SQVTM, ANQGSEA. The junction had 5 bases not matched to a gene; V was cut back by 6 bases and J by 4 bases. The CDR3 runs 12 residues. CDR3 nucleotides: TGCAGCGTACCGACAGGGAGCTATGGCTACACCTTC. It is translated as CSVPTGSYGYTF.

The genes are TRBV27 and TRBJ2-3; 12 nucleotides match TRBD1. Germline V gene data show CDR1 as MNHEY and CDR2 as SMNVEV (reference sequence). Trimming removed 2 bases from V and 4 bases from J; junction bases left unmatched: 4. The CDR3 length is 16 residues. The CDR3 loop reads CASSLTGTGGADTQYF. As DNA, the CDR3 is TGTGCCAGCAGTTTAACCGGGACAGGGGGCGCAGATACGCAGTATTTT.

The chain joins TRBV5-1 to TRBJ2-1; no reliable D call. Germline V lookup: CDR1 SGHRS, CDR2 YFSETQ. Trimming took 2 bases from V and 9 from J, leaving 9 bases between them. The CDR3 has 12 amino acids. CDR3 loop: CASSLTAGEQFF. CDR3 in DNA: TGCGCCAGCAGCTTAACCGCAGGTGAGCAGTTCTTC.

As regards this clone: This specimen includes other DNA sequences encoding the same CDR3. The CDR3 DNA is TGTGCCACCAGCAGAGACAGGGGTTTGAACACTGAAGCTTTCTTT. Encoded protein: CATSRDRGLNTEAFF. V is TRBV15 and J is TRBJ1-1; D may be TRBD1 (6 bases). From germline, CDR1 is LNHNV and CDR2 YYDKDF (reference sequence). The germline V and J ends were trimmed by 0 bases and 0 bases, with 8 bases remaining between them. The CDR3 spans 15 residues.

The J gene is TRBJ2-7, the V gene TRBV5-1; possibly TRBD2 for D (5 bases). Trimming shortened V by 3 bases and J by 3 bases, and 22 bases separated the two germline ends. Looked up from germline, CDR1 is SGHRS and CDR2 is YFSETQ. The length of the CDR3 is 17 residues. CDR3 coding DNA: TGCGCCAGCAGCTCGATGATGTCCGGGATATCCAGCTACGAGCAGTACTTC. Protein: CASSSMMSGISSYEQYF.

The genes are TRBV7-9 and TRBJ1-2; no clear D gene. V gave up 6 bases and J gave up 4 bases, with 15 bases separating them. The CDR3 has 14 residues. The germline V gene encodes CDR1 SEHNR and CDR2 FQNEAQ (reference sequence). CDR3 region: CASSYAGGGYGYTF. The CDR3 bases are TGTGCCAGCAGTTACGCAGGTGGCGGCTATGGCTACACCTTC.

This clone has only one observation. This sequence joins TRBV19 and TRBJ1-5; TRBD1 is a possible D gene (5 bases). V lost 7 bases and J 0 bases, leaving 13 bases between the germline ends. The germline V gene has CDR1 LNHDA and CDR2 SQIVND (reference sequence). CDR3 length: 15 amino acids. Here the CDR3 reads CASTGDSNSNQPQHF. The CDR3 bases are TGTGCCAGTACCGGCGACAGTAATAGCAATCAGCCCCAGCATTTT. The full variable domain, rest sourced from reference TRBV19 and TRBJ1-5, is DGGITQSPKYLFRKEGQNVTLSCEQNLNHDAMYWYRQDPGQGLRLIYYSQIVNDFQKGDIAEGYSVSREKKESFPLTVTSAQKNPTAFYLCASTGDSNSNQPQHFGDGTRLSIL.

The J gene is TRBJ2-7, the V gene TRBV4-1; D gene uncertain. V shed 0 bases and J shed 7 bases, with 10 bases lying between them. Germline values: CDR1 MGHRA, CDR2 YSYEKL. The CDR3 has 13 residues. The CDR3 protein is CASSQDLAWEQYF. CDR3 DNA: TGCGCCAGCAGCCAAGATTTAGCTTGGGAGCAGTACTTC.

Points on this clone: This specimen includes other DNA sequences encoding the same CDR3. The rearrangement links TRBV27 to TRBJ1-1; D may be TRBD1 (6 bases). The germline V and J ends were trimmed by 0 bases and 5 bases, with 7 bases remaining between them. Germline lookup yields CDR1 MNHEY and CDR2 SMNVEV (reference sequence). CDR3 length: 13 residues. CDR3 in DNA: TGTGCCAGCAGTTTATCTACAGGGACTGAAGCTTTCTTT. Protein product: CASSLSTGTEAFF.

The chain has TRBV4-2 and TRBJ2-7; a possible D gene is TRBD2 (5 bases). From germline, CDR1 is LGHNA and CDR2 YNFKEQ. The CDR3 totals 13 residues. The V end lost 4 bases, the J end lost 0 bases, and 7 bases lay between the germline ends. CDR3 loop: CASSLGSSYEQYF. CDR3 nucleotides: TGTGCCAGCAGCCTAGGGAGCTCCTACGAGCAGTACTTC.

The chain uses TRBV28 and TRBJ1-2; 9 nucleotides line up with TRBD1. Per the germline V gene, CDR1 is MDHEN and CDR2 is SYDVKM. This CDR3 region has 16 residues. V shed 5 bases and J 3 bases; nucleotides not matched to a gene: 10. This CDR3 is CASSPSTDRGYYGYTF. CDR3 bases: TGTGCCAGCAGTCCCTCCACGGACAGGGGCTACTATGGCTACACCTTC.

This chain connects TRBV7-2 to TRBJ2-2; a possible D gene is TRBD2 (5 bases). Germline assignment: CDR1 SGHTA and CDR2 FQGNSA. The CDR3 is made up of 15 amino acids. Trimming took off 5 bases at V and 0 bases at J, with 10 bases between the two ends. The CDR3 DNA reads TGTGCCAGCAGCGAGGAGGCATCGAACACCGGGGAGCTGTTTTTT. Amino acids: CASSEEASNTGELFF.

In nucleotides, the CDR3 is TGTGCCAGCAGCAGCCCGGGCAGCTCCTACGAGCAGTACTTC. This encodes CASSSPGSSYEQYF. The chain links TRBV5-6 to TRBJ2-7; D gene ambiguous. The CDR3 has 14 residues. Per the germline V gene, CDR1 is SGHDT and CDR2 is YYEEEE. V lost 4 bases and J lost 0, with 11 bases in between.

This clone was found once. The CDR3 is CASSYAILPDRDGYTF. The CDR3, as DNA: TGTGCCAGCAGTTACGCCATCCTACCTGACAGGGACGGCTACACCTTC. V gene TRBV6-5 combines with J gene TRBJ1-2; TRBD1 agrees at 7 bases. Germline V gene sequence: CDR1 MNHEY, CDR2 SVGAGI. The length of the CDR3 is 16 residues. V dropped 2 bases and J dropped 8; count of bases not matched to a gene: 14.

This chain links TRBV2 with TRBJ2-7; D perhaps matches TRBD1 (5 bases). This CDR3 contains 15 residues. V gave up 3 bases and J gave up 2 bases, with 14 bases separating them. Looked up from germline, CDR1 is SNHLY and CDR2 is FYNNEI. The CDR3: CASSDWGMGPYEQYF. The CDR3 nucleotides are TGTGCCAGCAGTGATTGGGGCATGGGGCCCTACGAGCAGTACTTC.